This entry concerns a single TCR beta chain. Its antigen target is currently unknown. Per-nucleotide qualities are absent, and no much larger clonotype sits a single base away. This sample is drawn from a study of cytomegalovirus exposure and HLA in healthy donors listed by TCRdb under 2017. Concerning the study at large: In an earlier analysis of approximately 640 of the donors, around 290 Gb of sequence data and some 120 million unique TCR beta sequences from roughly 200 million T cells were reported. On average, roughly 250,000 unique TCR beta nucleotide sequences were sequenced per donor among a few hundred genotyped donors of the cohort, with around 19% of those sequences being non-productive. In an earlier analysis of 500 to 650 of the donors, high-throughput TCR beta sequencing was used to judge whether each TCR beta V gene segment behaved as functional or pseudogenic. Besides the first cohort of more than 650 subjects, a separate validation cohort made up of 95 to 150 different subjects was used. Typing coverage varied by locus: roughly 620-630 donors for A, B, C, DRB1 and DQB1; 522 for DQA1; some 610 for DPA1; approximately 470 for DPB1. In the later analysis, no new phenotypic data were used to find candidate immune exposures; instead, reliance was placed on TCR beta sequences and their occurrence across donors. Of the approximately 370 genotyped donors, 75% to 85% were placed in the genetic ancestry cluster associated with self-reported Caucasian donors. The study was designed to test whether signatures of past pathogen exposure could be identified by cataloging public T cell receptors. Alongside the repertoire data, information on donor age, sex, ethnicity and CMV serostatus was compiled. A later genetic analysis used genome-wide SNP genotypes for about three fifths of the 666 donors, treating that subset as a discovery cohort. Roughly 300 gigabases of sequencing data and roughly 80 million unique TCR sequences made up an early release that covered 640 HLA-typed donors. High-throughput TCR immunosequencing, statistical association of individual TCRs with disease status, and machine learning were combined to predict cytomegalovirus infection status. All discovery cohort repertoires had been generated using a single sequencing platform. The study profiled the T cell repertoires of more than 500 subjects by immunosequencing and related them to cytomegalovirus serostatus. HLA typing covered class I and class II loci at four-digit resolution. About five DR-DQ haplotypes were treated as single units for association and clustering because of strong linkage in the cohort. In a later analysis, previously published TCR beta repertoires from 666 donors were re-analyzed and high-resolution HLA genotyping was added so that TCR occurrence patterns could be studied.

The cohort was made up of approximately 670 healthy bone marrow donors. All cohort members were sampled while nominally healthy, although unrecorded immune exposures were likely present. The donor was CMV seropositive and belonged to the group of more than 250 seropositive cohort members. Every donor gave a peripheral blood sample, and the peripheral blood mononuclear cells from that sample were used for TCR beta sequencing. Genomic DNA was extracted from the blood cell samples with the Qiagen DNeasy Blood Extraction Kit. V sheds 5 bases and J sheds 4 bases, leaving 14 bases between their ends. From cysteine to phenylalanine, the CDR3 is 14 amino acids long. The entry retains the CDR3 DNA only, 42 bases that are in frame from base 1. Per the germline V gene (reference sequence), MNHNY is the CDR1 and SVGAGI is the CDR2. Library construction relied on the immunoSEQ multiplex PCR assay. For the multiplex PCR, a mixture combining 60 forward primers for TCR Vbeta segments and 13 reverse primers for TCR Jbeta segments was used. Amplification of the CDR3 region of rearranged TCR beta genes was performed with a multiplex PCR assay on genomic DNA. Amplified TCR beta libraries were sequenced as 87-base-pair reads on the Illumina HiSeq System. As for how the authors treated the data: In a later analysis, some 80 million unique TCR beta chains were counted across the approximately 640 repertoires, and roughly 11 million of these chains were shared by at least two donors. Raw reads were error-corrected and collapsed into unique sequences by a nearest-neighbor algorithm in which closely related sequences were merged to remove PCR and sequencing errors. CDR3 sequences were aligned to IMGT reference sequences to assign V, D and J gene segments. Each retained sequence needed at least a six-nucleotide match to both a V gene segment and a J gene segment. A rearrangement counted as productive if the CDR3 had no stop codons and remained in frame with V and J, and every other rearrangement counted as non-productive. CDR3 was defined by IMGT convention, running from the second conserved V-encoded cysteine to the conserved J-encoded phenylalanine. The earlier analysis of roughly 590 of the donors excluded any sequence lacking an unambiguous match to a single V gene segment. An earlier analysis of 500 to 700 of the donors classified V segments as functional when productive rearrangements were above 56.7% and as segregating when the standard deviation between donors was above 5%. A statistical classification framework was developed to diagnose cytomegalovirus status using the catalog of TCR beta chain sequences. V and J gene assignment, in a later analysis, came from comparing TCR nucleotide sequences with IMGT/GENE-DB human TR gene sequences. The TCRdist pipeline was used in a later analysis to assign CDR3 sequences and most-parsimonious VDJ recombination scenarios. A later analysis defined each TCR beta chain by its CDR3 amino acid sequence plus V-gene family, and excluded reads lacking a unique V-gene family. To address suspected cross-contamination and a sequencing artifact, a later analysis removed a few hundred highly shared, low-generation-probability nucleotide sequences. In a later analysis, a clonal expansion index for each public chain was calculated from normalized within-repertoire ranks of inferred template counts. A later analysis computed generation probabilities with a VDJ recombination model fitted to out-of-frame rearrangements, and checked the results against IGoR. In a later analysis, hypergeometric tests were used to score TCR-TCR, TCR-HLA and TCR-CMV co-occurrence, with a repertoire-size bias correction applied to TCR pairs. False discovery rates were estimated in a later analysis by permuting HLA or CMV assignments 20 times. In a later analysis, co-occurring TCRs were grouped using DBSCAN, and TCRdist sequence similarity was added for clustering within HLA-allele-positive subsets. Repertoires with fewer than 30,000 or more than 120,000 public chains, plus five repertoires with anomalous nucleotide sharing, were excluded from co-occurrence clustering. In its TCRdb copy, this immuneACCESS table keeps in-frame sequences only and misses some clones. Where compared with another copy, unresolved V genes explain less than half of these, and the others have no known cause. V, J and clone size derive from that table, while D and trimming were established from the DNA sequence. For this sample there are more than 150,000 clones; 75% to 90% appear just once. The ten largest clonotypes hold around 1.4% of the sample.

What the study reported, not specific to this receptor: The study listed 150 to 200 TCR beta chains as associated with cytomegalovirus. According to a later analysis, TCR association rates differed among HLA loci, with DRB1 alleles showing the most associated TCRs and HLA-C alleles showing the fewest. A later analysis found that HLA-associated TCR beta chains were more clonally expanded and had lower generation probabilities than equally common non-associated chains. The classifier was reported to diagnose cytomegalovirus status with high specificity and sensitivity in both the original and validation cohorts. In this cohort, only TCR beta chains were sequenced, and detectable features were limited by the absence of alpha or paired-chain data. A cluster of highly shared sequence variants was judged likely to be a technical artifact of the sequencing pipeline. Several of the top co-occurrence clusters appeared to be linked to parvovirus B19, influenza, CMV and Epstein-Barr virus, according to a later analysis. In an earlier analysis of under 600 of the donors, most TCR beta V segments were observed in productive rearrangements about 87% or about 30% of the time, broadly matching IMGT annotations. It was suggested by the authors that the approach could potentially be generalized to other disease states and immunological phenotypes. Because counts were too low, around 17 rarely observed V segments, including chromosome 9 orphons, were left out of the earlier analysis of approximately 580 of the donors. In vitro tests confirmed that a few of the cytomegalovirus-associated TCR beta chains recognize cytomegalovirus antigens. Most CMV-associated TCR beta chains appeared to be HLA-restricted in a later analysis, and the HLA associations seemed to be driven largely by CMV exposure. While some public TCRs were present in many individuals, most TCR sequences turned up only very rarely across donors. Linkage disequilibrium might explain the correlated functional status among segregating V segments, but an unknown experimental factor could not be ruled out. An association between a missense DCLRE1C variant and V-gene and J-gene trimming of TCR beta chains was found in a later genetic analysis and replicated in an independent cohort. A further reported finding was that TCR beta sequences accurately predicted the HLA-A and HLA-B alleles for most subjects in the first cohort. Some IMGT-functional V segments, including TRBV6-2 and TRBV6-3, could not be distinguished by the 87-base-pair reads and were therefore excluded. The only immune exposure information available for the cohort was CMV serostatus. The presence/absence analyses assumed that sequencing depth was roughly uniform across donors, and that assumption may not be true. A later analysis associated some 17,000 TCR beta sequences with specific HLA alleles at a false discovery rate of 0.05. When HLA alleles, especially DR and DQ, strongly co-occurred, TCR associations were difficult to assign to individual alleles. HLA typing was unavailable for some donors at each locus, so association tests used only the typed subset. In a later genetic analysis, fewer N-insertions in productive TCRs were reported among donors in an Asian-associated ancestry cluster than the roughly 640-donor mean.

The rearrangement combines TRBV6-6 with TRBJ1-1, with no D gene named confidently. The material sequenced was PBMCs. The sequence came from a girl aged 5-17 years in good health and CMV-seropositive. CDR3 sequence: CASSPPIRGTEAFF. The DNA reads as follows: TGTGCCAGCAGTCCCCCCATTCGGGGCACTGAAGCTTTCTTT.